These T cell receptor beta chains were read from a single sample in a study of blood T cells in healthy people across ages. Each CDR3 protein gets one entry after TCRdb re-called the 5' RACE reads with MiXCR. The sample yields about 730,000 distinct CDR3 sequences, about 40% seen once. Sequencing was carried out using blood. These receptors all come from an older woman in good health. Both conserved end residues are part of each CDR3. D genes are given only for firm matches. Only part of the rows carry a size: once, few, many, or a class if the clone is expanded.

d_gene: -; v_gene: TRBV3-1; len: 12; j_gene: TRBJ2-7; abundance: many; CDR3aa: CASSPSAYEQYF; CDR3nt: TGTGCCAGCAGCCCTAGCGCCTACGAGCAGTACTTC
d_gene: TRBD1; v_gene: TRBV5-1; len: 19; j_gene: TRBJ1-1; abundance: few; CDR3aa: CASSSHRDRGYGMNTEAFF; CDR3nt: TGCGCCAGCAGCTCCCACCGGGACAGGGGATATGGGATGAACACTGAAGCTTTCTTT
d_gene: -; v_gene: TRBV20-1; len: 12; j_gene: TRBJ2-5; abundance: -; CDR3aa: CSASTGMETQYF; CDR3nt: TGCAGTGCTAGTACAGGGATGGAGACCCAGTACTTC
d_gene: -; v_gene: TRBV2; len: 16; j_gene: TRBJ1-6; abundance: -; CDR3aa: CASSWRGPSYNSPLHF; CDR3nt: TGTGCCAGCAGTTGGAGGGGCCCCTCTTATAATTCACCCCTCCACTTT
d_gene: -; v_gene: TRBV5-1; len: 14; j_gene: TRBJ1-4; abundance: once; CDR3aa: CASSPGQQQEKLFF; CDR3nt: TGCGCCAGCAGCCCCGGACAGCAGCAGGAAAAACTGTTTTTT
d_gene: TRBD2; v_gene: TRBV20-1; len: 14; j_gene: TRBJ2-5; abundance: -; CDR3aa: CSARTSGGGETQYF; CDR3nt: TGCAGTGCTAGAACTAGCGGGGGCGGGGAGACCCAGTACTTC
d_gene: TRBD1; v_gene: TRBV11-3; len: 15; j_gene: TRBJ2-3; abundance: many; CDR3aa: CASSIGQGNTDTQYF; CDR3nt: TGTGCCAGCAGCATTGGACAGGGGAACACAGATACGCAGTATTTT
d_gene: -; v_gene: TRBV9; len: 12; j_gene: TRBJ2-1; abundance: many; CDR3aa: CASSLGVEEQFF; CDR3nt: TGTGCCAGCAGCTTGGGGGTGGAGGAGCAGTTCTTC
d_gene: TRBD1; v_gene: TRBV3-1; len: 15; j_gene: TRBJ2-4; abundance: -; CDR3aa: CASSQIQGAMGIQYF; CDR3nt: TGTGCCAGCAGCCAAATACAGGGGGCGATGGGCATTCAGTACTTC
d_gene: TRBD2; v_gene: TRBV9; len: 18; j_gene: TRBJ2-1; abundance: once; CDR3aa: CASSEGLAGTFVPYEQFF; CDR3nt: TGTGCCAGCAGCGAGGGACTAGCGGGAACCTTCGTCCCTTACGAGCAGTTCTTC
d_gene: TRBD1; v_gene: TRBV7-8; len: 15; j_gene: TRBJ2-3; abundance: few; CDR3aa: CASSSTPDRADTQYF; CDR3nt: TGTGCCAGCAGCTCAACGCCGGACAGGGCGGATACGCAGTATTTT
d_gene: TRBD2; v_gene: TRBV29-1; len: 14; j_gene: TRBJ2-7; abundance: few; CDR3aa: CSVKGLAGVHEQYF; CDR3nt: TGCAGCGTTAAGGGACTAGCGGGTGTCCACGAGCAGTACTTC
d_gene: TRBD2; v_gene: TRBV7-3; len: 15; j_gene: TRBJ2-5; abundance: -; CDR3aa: CASSPGGAPQETQYF; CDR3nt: TGTGCCAGCTCGCCGGGGGGAGCCCCCCAAGAGACCCAGTACTTC
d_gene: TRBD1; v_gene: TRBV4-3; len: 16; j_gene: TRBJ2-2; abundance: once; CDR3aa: CASSQGDRVNTGELFF; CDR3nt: TGCGCCAGCAGCCAAGGAGACAGGGTGAACACCGGGGAGCTGTTTTTT
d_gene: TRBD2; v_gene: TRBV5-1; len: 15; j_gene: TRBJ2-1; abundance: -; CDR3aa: CASSLASGGRNEQFF; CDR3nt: TGCGCCAGCAGCTTGGCTAGCGGGGGCCGCAATGAGCAGTTCTTC
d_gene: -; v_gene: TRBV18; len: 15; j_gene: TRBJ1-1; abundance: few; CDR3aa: CASSPPGSLNTEAFF; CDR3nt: TGTGCCAGCTCACCACCCGGGTCCCTGAACACTGAAGCTTTCTTT
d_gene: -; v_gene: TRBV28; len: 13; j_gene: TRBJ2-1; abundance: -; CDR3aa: CAGSYGRQETQFF; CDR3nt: TGTGCCGGCAGTTACGGCAGACAAGAGACCCAGTTCTTC
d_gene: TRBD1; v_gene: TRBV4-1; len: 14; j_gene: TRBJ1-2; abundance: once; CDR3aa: CASSQDRGPLGYTF; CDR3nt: TGCGCCAGCAGCCAAGACAGGGGGCCTCTTGGCTACACCTTC
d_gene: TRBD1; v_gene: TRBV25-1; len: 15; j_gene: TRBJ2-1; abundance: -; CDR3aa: CASSETGGAYNEQFF; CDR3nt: TGTGCCAGCAGTGAGACAGGGGGCGCCTACAATGAGCAGTTCTTC
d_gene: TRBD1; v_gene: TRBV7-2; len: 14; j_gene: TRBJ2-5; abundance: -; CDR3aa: CASSFPGTGREQYF; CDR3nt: TGTGCCAGCAGTTTTCCCGGGACAGGGAGAGAGCAGTACTTC
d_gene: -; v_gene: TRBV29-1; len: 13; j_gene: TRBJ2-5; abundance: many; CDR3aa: CSVAASFQETQYF; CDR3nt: TGCAGCGTTGCTGCCAGCTTCCAAGAGACCCAGTACTTC
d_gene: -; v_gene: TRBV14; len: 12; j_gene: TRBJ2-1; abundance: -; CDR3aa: CASSQVSKTQFF; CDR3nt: TGTGCCAGCAGCCAGGTTTCGAAGACCCAGTTCTTC
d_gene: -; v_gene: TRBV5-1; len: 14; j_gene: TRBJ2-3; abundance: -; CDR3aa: CASSLVGRGDTQYF; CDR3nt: TGCGCCAGCAGCTTGGTAGGACGGGGTGATACGCAGTATTTT
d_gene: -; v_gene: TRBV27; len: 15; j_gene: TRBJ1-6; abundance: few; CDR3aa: CASSSLGQGHSPLHF; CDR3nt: TGTGCCAGCAGTTCCCTCGGGCAGGGACATTCACCCCTCCACTTT
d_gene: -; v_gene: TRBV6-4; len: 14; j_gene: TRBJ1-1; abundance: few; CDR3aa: CASSEVGGDTEAFF; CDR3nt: TGTGCCAGCAGTGAAGTCGGGGGGGACACTGAAGCTTTCTTT
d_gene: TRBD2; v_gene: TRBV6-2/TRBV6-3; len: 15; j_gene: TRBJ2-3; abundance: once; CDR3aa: CASSYGGSDTDTQYF; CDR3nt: TGTGCCAGCAGTTACGGCGGGAGCGACACAGATACGCAGTATTTT
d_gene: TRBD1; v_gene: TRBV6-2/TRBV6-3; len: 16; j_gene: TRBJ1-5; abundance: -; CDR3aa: CASSGSTGYGNQPQHF; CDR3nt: TGTGCCAGCAGTGGCTCGACAGGGTATGGCAATCAGCCCCAGCATTTT
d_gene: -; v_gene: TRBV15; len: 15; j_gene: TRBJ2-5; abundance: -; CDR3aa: CATSRDPGPQETQYF; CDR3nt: TGTGCCACCAGCAGAGATCCCGGGCCTCAAGAGACCCAGTACTTC
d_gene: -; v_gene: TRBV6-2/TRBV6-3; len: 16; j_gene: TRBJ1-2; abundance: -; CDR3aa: CASSYTLGRRSGGYTF; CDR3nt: TGTGCCAGCAGTTACACCCTGGGACGGCGGAGTGGCGGCTACACCTTC
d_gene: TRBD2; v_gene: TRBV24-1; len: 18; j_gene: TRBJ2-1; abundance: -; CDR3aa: CATSEAAGGPGSYNEQFF; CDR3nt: TGTGCCACCAGTGAGGCAGCGGGAGGGCCTGGGTCCTACAATGAGCAGTTCTTC
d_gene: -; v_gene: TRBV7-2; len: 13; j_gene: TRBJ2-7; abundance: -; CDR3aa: CASSPHQGQSQYF; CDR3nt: TGTGCCAGCAGCCCCCACCAAGGGCAATCACAGTACTTC
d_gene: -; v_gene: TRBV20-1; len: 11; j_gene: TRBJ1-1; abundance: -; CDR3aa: CSAQQEGLAFF; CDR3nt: TGCAGTGCTCAACAGGAGGGTTTGGCTTTCTTT
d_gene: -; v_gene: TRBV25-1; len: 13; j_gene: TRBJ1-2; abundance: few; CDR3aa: CASSDGRGYGYTF; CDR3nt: TGTGCCAGCAGTGATGGCAGGGGCTATGGCTACACCTTC
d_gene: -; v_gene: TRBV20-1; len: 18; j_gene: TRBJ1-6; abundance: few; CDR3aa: CSARTNREPLTPNSPLHF; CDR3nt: TGCAGTGCTAGGACAAACAGGGAGCCCCTCACTCCCAATTCACCCCTCCACTTT
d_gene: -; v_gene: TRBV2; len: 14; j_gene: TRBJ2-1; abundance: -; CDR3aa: CASMTGSSYNEQFF; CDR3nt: TGTGCCAGCATGACGGGCAGCTCCTACAATGAGCAGTTCTTC
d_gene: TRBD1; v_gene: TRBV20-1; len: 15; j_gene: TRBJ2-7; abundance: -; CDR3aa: CSASFRDRAPYEQYF; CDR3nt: TGCAGTGCTAGTTTTAGGGACAGGGCACCCTACGAGCAGTACTTC
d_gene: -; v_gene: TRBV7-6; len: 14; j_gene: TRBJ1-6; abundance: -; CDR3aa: CASRVGVENSPLHF; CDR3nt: TGTGCCAGCAGAGTCGGGGTAGAAAATTCACCCCTCCACTTT
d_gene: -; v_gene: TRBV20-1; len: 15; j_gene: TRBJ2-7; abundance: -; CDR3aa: CSARDRGLAYNEQYF; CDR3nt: TGCAGTGCTAGAGATCGGGGTCTAGCGTACAATGAGCAGTACTTC
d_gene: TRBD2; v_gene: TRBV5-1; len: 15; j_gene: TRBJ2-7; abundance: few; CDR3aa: CASSTLAGAYNEQYF; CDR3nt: TGCGCCAGCAGCACACTAGCGGGAGCCTACAATGAGCAGTACTTC
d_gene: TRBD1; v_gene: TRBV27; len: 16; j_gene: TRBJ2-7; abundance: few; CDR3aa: CASRGIQGATTYEQYF; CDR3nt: TGTGCCAGCAGAGGAATACAGGGGGCCACGACCTACGAGCAGTACTTC